This entry is about one T cell receptor (beta chain). The data were obtained in a study of blood T cell repertoires in COVID-19. For the study at large: The United States, Italy and Spain were the sources of the acute and convalescent COVID-19 samples.

Produced via immunoSEQ multiplex PCR; TCRdb's table is partial and in-frame only. This sample yields over 65,000 clones, of which about 81% are seen a single time; 9.2% belongs to the top ten. The CDR3 spans 16 residues. The ends lost 0 bases at V and 1 base at J; junction bases unmatched: 3. Germline CDR1 is SGHTS and CDR2 is YDEGEE. The sequencing sample was made of peripheral blood. This TCR was sampled from a human donor in a cohort sampled during active COVID-19. The rearrangement links TRBV5-8 to TRBJ2-3; 9 bases map to TRBD1. This chain's CDR3 is CASSLGDRGGTDTQYF. CDR3 nucleotides: TGTGCCAGCAGCTTGGGAGACAGGGGGGGCACAGATACGCAGTATTTT.